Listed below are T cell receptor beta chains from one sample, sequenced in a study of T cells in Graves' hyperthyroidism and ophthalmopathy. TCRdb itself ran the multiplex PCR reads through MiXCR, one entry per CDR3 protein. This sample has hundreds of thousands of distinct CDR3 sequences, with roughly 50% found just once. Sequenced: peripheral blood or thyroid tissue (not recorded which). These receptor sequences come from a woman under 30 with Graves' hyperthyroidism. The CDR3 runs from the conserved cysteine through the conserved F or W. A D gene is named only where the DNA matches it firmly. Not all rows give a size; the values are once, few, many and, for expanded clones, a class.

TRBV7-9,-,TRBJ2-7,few,TGTGCCAGCAGCTTAGTAGGAGCGGAGGCTGGTGAGCAGTACTTC,CASSLVGAEAGEQYF
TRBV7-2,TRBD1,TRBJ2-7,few,TGTGCCAGCAGCCCACAAAGACAGGGGGCTTCCGAGCAGTACTTC,CASSPQRQGASEQYF
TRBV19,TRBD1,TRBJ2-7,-,TGTGCCAGTAGTCCCGGGACAGGGAGTGTGTACGAGCAGTACTTC,CASSPGTGSVYEQYF
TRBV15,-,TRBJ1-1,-,TGTGCCACGAAACAGGGAGGCACTGAAGCTTTCTTT,CATKQGGTEAFF
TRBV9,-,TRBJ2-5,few,TGTGCCAGCAGCTACAGGACAGTCGGGAAGACCCAGTACTTC,CASSYRTVGKTQYF
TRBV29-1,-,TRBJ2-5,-,TGCAGCGTTTACGGGCACGAGGGAGATCAAGAGACCCAGTACTTC,CSVYGHEGDQETQYF
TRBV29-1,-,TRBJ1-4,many,TGCAGCGTCCTTGTTAATGAAAAACTGTTTTTT,CSVLVNEKLFF
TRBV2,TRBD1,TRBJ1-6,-,TGTGCTTTGCAGGGGGGCATCTCACCCCTCCACTTT,CALQGGISPLHF
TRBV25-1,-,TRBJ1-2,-,TGTGCCAGCGTTGGGAGGGCGGGCTATGGCTACACCTTC,CASVGRAGYGYTF
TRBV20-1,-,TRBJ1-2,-,TGCAGTGCTAGAATCGACCGGGCCTCGGGCTACACCTTC,CSARIDRASGYTF
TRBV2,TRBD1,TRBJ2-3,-,TGTGCCAGCAGTTCCGACAGGGGTAGTTTCTCAGATACGCAGTATTTT,CASSSDRGSFSDTQYF
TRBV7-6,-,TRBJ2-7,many,TGTGCCAGCAGCTTAGCGGAGGGTTCCTACGAGCAGTACTTC,CASSLAEGSYEQYF
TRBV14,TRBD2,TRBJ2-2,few,TGTGCCAGCAGCCGGACTAGCGGGAGGGCCCCCGGGGAGCTGTTTTTT,CASSRTSGRAPGELFF
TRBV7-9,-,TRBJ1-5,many,TGTGCCAGCAGCTTACCCAATCAGCCCCAGCATTTT,CASSLPNQPQHF
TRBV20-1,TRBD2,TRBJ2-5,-,TGCAGTGCTAGACTTAGCGGGAGGGCCTTAGAGACCCGGTACTTC,CSARLSGRALETRYF
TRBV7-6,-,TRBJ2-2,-,TGTGCCGGCTCGGGGGACACCGGGGAGCTGTTTTTT,CAGSGDTGELFF
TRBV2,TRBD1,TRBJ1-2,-,TGTGCCAGCAGCTCGAGGAAGGGGGCCTATGGCTACACCTTC,CASSSRKGAYGYTF
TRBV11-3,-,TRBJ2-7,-,TGTGCCAGCAGCTTAGGCGGATTGGTATACGAGCAGTACTTC,CASSLGGLVYEQYF
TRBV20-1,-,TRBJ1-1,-,TGCACCCTAGGGGGTCGGTGGGGAACTGAAGCTTTCTTT,CTLGGRWGTEAFF
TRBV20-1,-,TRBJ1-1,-,TGCAGTGCTAGACACCCAGGGGTGGGCACTGAAGCTTTCTTT,CSARHPGVGTEAFF
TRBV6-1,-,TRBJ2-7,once,TGTGCCAGCTCACAGACCAGAGAAGAGCAGTACTTC,CASSQTREEQYF
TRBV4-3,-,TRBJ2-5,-,TGCGCCAGCAGCCAAGATGGCCAGACAACCCAAGAGACCCAGTACTTC,CASSQDGQTTQETQYF
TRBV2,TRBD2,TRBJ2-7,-,TGTGCCAGCAGCCCTTCCGGCCTACCCGGGGGGTGGCAGTACTTC,CASSPSGLPGGWQYF